The rows below give T cell receptor beta chains drawn from one sample of a study of T-cell reconstitution after alpha-beta-depleted transplantation in children. TCRdb reanalysed the PCR reads using MiXCR and keeps one entry per CDR3 protein. The data hold 250,000 to 400,000 distinct CDR3 sequences, with approximately 23% observed a single time. The material was PBMCs, mostly from graft donor cells, obtained 180 days after TCRalphabeta/CD19-depleted stem cell transplant. The receptors originated from a male patient under 18 who had a stem cell transplant for acute lymphoblastic leukemia, so the T cells may come from the graft donor. The CDR3 runs from the conserved cysteine through the conserved F or W. A D gene is named only where the DNA matches it firmly. Size tells how often a clone was seen (once, few, many) or the class of an expanded clone, and some rows leave it out.

v_gene	abundance	len	d_gene	j_gene	CDR3aa	CDR3nt
TRBV27	.	11	.	TRBJ2-7	CASRRRGEQYF	TGTGCCAGCAGGAGAAGGGGGGAGCAGTACTTC
TRBV12-3/TRBV12-4	few	16	.	TRBJ2-7	CASSSSSLSGIYEQYF	TGTGCCAGCAGTTCCAGCTCTTTGAGCGGAATCTACGAGCAGTACTTC
TRBV5-1	many	15	TRBD2	TRBJ2-1	CASSSGTSGRNEQFF	TGCGCCAGCAGCTCCGGGACTAGCGGGAGAAATGAGCAGTTCTTC
TRBV27	.	13	.	TRBJ1-2	CASSATDAYGYTF	TGTGCCAGCAGTGCGACAGACGCCTATGGCTACACCTTC
TRBV11-3	few	15	.	TRBJ2-1	CASSLVQAGGHEQFF	TGTGCCAGCAGCTTAGTACAGGCAGGGGGGCATGAGCAGTTCTTC
TRBV5-1	.	14	TRBD1	TRBJ2-2	CAGKGQEAPGELFF	TGCGCCGGCAAGGGACAGGAGGCACCCGGGGAGCTGTTTTTT
TRBV9	few	16	TRBD1	TRBJ1-1	CASSVVAGQGTTEAFF	TGTGCCAGCAGCGTAGTAGCGGGACAGGGGACCACTGAAGCTTTCTTT
TRBV5-1	few	12	.	TRBJ1-2	CASSFSGNGYTF	TGCGCCAGCAGCTTTTCTGGGAATGGCTACACCTTC
TRBV5-1	few	14	.	TRBJ2-7	CASSLGWSSYEQYF	TGCGCCAGCAGCTTGGGTTGGTCTTCCTACGAGCAGTACTTC
TRBV7-2	.	16	TRBD2	TRBJ2-3	CASSWTSGMGTDTQYF	TGTGCCAGCAGCTGGACTAGCGGGATGGGCACAGATACGCAGTATTTT
TRBV25-1	.	15	.	TRBJ2-1	CASSGYPEVLNEQFF	TGTGCCAGCAGTGGGTACCCCGAAGTCTTAAATGAGCAGTTCTTC
TRBV18	.	13	.	TRBJ1-1	CASSMTVNTEAFF	TGTGCCAGCTCAATGACAGTAAACACTGAAGCTTTCTTT
TRBV10-2	.	15	.	TRBJ2-3	CASSESVVGGDTQYF	TGCGCCAGCAGTGAGTCGGTAGTAGGGGGAGATACGCAGTATTTT
TRBV6-5	.	16	.	TRBJ1-4	CASSYWTTTGNEKLFF	TGTGCCAGCAGTTATTGGACAACTACGGGTAATGAAAAACTGTTTTTT
TRBV28	.	15	.	TRBJ2-7	CASSPRGPLYYEQYF	TGTGCCAGCAGTCCCCGGGGACCGCTGTACTACGAGCAGTACTTC
TRBV7-8	.	15	TRBD2	TRBJ2-7	CASSETSGIVYEQYF	TGTGCCAGCAGCGAGACTAGCGGGATAGTCTACGAGCAGTACTTC
TRBV5-1	few	15	TRBD2	TRBJ2-7	CASSLRGGSPYEQYF	TGCGCCAGCAGCTTGCGGGGGGGAAGTCCCTACGAGCAGTACTTC
TRBV2	few	16	.	TRBJ1-5	CASSDGSMGGDQPQHF	TGTGCCAGCAGTGACGGGTCCATGGGCGGGGATCAGCCCCAGCATTTT
TRBV7-3	.	16	.	TRBJ2-1	CASSMPGRGARNEQFF	TGTGCCAGCAGCATGCCGGGTCGGGGGGCGAGGAATGAGCAGTTCTTC
TRBV4-2	few	19	TRBD2	TRBJ2-2	CASSPLGLAGDVRTGELFF	TGTGCCAGCAGCCCCTTAGGACTAGCGGGAGATGTACGCACCGGGGAGCTGTTTTTT
TRBV7-2	.	14	.	TRBJ2-5	CASSRNHPSFGQYF	TGTGCCAGCAGCCGCAATCACCCTAGCTTTGGCCAGTACTTC
TRBV5-6	.	15	.	TRBJ2-1	CASSLGPPSYNEQFF	TGTGCCAGCAGCTTGGGCCCCCCTAGCTACAATGAGCAGTTCTTC
TRBV6-4	few	16	TRBD1	TRBJ2-1	CASSDSSGQGRDEQFF	TGTGCCAGCAGTGACTCATCTGGACAGGGGAGGGATGAGCAGTTCTTC